Listed below are T cell receptor beta chains from one sample, sequenced in a study of glioma-infiltrating T cells after dendritic cell vaccination. TCRdb's copy holds only in-frame clones and misses some; the assay was immunoSEQ multiplex PCR. Of tens of thousands of clones listed, approximately 80% were seen once; the top ten hold under 2.5%. Here the sequenced sample was blood, taken before dendritic cell vaccination. These receptors were collected from a human donor with glioblastoma. Each CDR3 is given with its conserved first and last residue. Each record gives: J gene, D gene, V gene, clone size, CDR3 protein, CDR3 DNA. The D gene is left open where the match is weak. Part of the rows lack a size; the others show once, few, many or a class for expanded clones.

>TRBJ1-5|TRBD1|TRBV6-1|.
CASRIDQGGNQPQHF
TGTGCCAGCAGGATAGATCAGGGGGGCAATCAGCCCCAGCATTTT
>TRBJ2-5|TRBD2|TRBV5-6|.
CASSLPGLADQETQYF
TGTGCCAGCAGTTTACCGGGACTAGCAGATCAAGAGACCCAGTACTTC
>TRBJ2-2|TRBD1|TRBV5-5|once
CASSPGTGWFPGELFF
TGTGCCAGCAGCCCCGGGACAGGGTGGTTTCCCGGGGAGCTGTTTTTT
>TRBJ2-3|TRBD1|TRBV5-4|.
CASSLQGYPTDTQYF
TGTGCCAGCAGCCTACAGGGGTATCCCACAGATACGCAGTATTTT
>TRBJ1-2|.|TRBV30|once
CAWSVLEGYVGYTF
TGTGCCTGGAGTGTACTGGAGGGGTACGTTGGCTACACCTTC
>TRBJ1-5|.|TRBV6-1|.
CASSDRPRGWQPQHF
TGTGCCAGCAGTGATCGACCCCGAGGATGGCAGCCCCAGCATTTT
>TRBJ2-1|.|TRBV9|.
CASSVSGGTIGEQFF
TGTGCCAGCAGCGTCTCGGGCGGGACCATCGGGGAGCAGTTCTTC
>TRBJ2-5|.|TRBV6-5|.
CASSAAGRQETQYF
TGTGCCAGCAGTGCGGCGGGGAGACAAGAGACCCAGTACTTC
>TRBJ2-5|.|TRBV6-5|.
CASSSGAAPRETQYF
TGTGCCAGCAGTTCTGGGGCGGCCCCCAGGGAGACCCAGTACTTC
>TRBJ1-2|.|TRBV6-1|.
CASRREVFDYGYTF
TGTGCCAGCCGCCGCGAGGTATTCGACTATGGCTACACCTTC
>TRBJ2-5|.|TRBV6-6|.
CASSYSTQGSETQYF
TGTGCCAGCAGTTACTCGACTCAGGGTTCGGAGACCCAGTACTTC
>TRBJ1-2|TRBD1|TRBV6-1|few
CAISGTDYGYTF
TGTGCCATCAGCGGGACAGACTATGGCTACACCTTC
>TRBJ2-6|.|TRBV7-6|few
CASREATLRGGANVLTF
TGTGCCAGCAGGGAAGCTACCCTTAGGGGGGGGGCCAACGTCCTGACTTTC
>TRBJ2-7|.|TRBV18|.
CASSPSEGYEQYF
TGTGCCAGCTCACCATCTGAGGGCTACGAGCAGTACTTC
>TRBJ2-5|TRBD2|TRBV4-2|.
CASSSTSGVQETQYF
TGTGCCAGCAGCTCGACTAGCGGGGTCCAAGAGACCCAGTACTTC
>TRBJ1-5|.|TRBV21-1|.
CASSKPGQGRHQPQHF
TGTGCCAGCAGCAAACCCGGACAGGGAAGACATCAGCCCCAGCATTTT
>TRBJ2-3|.|TRBV5-1|.
CASSFGEITDTQYF
TGCGCCAGCAGCTTCGGGGAGATCACAGATACGCAGTATTTT
>TRBJ2-1|TRBD2|TRBV29-1|.
CSVALTSGQQFF
TGCAGCGTTGCCCTGACTAGCGGGCAGCAGTTCTTC
>TRBJ2-1|TRBD2|TRBV7-9|.
CASSKRGTSGHPHNEQFF
TGTGCCAGCAGCAAGAGGGGGACTAGCGGCCATCCCCACAATGAGCAGTTCTTC
>TRBJ1-4|TRBD1|TRBV28|.
CASSPQQGAGEKLFF
TGTGCCAGCAGTCCGCAACAGGGGGCGGGCGAAAAACTGTTTTTT
>TRBJ1-1|.|TRBV5-1|.
CASSSDINTEAFF
TGCGCCAGCAGCTCAGATATAAACACTGAAGCTTTCTTT
>TRBJ2-1|TRBD1|TRBV7-8|.
CASSTRFFGQTDRRKGNEQFF
TGTGCCAGCAGCACCCGGTTCTTCGGCCAAACGGACAGGAGGAAGGGCAATGAGCAGTTCTTC
>TRBJ1-1|TRBD1|TRBV18|.
CASSPTGGETEAFF
TGTGCCAGCTCACCAACAGGGGGTGAAACTGAAGCTTTCTTT
>TRBJ1-2|.|TRBV5-1|.
CASSPGRGGPYGYTF
TGCGCCAGCAGCCCCGGAAGGGGGGGCCCCTATGGCTACACCTTC
>TRBJ2-5|TRBD2|TRBV7-2|.
CASSLGVFTSGGAEETQYF
TGTGCCAGCAGCTTAGGTGTTTTTACTAGCGGGGGGGCCGAGGAGACCCAGTACTTC
>TRBJ2-3|TRBD2|TRBV30|.
CAWSRLAADTQYF
TGTGCCTGGAGTCGACTAGCCGCAGATACGCAGTATTTT
>TRBJ1-4|TRBD1|TRBV27|.
CASTRTGREKLFF
TGTGCCAGCACCCGGACAGGGCGCGAAAAACTGTTTTTT
>TRBJ2-1|.|TRBV19|.
CASSISLVGWQDTYNEQFF
TGTGCCAGTAGTATAAGTTTAGTTGGTTGGCAGGATACCTACAATGAGCAGTTCTTC
>TRBJ2-1|TRBD2|TRBV5-4|.
CASSRGAGAGGPNEQFF
TGTGCCAGCAGCCGGGGAGCGGGCGCGGGAGGCCCCAATGAGCAGTTCTTC
>TRBJ1-4|TRBD1|TRBV25-1|.
CASSGNRGRGDEKLFF
TGTGCCAGCAGTGGAAACAGGGGGCGAGGGGATGAAAAACTGTTTTTT
>TRBJ2-3|.|TRBV19|.
CASSTSTSTDTQYF
TGTGCCAGTAGTACTTCAACTAGCACAGATACGCAGTATTTT
>TRBJ1-3|.|TRBV6-1|.
CASFGSDSGNTIYF
TGTGCCAGCTTCGGGAGTGACTCTGGAAACACCATATATTTT
>TRBJ2-1|.|TRBV5-1|once
CASSSRGAGPYNEQFF
TGCGCCAGCAGCTCCCGCGGGGCGGGACCCTACAATGAGCAGTTCTTC
>TRBJ2-1|TRBD2|TRBV7-3|.
CASSPTSSGQHEQFF
TGTGCCAGCAGCCCAACCTCTAGCGGGCAACATGAGCAGTTCTTC
>TRBJ1-5|.|TRBV5-1|.
CASSLEPLSRGNQPQHF
TGCGCCAGCAGCTTGGAACCGCTGTCTCGCGGCAATCAGCCCCAGCATTTT
>TRBJ1-2|TRBD1|TRBV5-6|.
CASSTATGAAGGYTF
TGTGCCAGCAGCACCGCAACAGGGGCCGCGGGTGGCTACACCTTC
>TRBJ2-5|TRBD1|TRBV2|.
CASSSGQAARETQYF
TGTGCCAGCAGCTCGGGACAGGCCGCACGCGAGACCCAGTACTTC
>TRBJ1-3|.|TRBV9|.
CASSETDGQSGNTIYF
TGTGCCAGCAGCGAGACCGATGGGCAGTCCGGAAACACCATATATTTT
>TRBJ2-3|TRBD1|TRBV5-6|once
CASSLGQGAGRNTQYF
TGTGCCAGCAGCTTGGGACAGGGGGCCGGGAGAAATACGCAGTATTTT
>TRBJ1-1|.|TRBV28|.
CASSLARANMNTEAFF
TGTGCCAGCAGTTTAGCCAGGGCCAACATGAACACTGAAGCTTTCTTT
>TRBJ1-5|.|TRBV28|.
CASSLRGRTDQPQHF
TGTGCCAGCAGTTTAAGAGGGCGGACAGATCAGCCCCAGCATTTT
>TRBJ2-1|.|TRBV6-5|.
CASSYREYNEQFF
TGTGCCAGCAGTTACCGGGAGTACAATGAGCAGTTCTTC
>TRBJ1-5|TRBD1|TRBV7-8|.
CASSLGDRNQPQHF
TGTGCCAGCAGCTTAGGGGACAGAAATCAGCCCCAGCATTTT
>TRBJ2-2|.|TRBV12-5|.
CASGYLNRGELFF
TGTGCTAGTGGCTACCTAAACCGAGGGGAGCTGTTTTTT
>TRBJ1-3|.|TRBV25-1|few
CASSGKSSGNTIYF
TGTGCCAGCAGTGGAAAGAGCTCTGGAAACACCATATATTTT
>TRBJ1-5|TRBD1|TRBV5-1|.
CASSLGTGGAVQPQHF
TGCGCCAGCAGCTTGGGTACAGGGGGCGCGGTTCAGCCCCAGCATTTT
>TRBJ1-1|.|TRBV5-4|.
CASSWPDSRTEAFF
TGTGCCAGCAGCTGGCCGGACAGCCGCACTGAAGCTTTCTTT
>TRBJ2-2|.|TRBV6-1|once
CAGGGHQTNTGELFF
TGTGCCGGTGGAGGGCACCAAACGAACACCGGGGAGCTGTTTTTT
>TRBJ1-4|.|TRBV7-8|.
CASSQKNEKLFF
TGTGCCAGCAGCCAGAAAAATGAAAAACTGTTTTTT
>TRBJ2-3|TRBD1|TRBV18|.
CASSGTGDNTQYF
TGTGCCAGCTCCGGGACAGGGGATAACACGCAGTATTTT
>TRBJ1-2|.|TRBV5-4|.
CASSYDSGYTF
TGTGCCAGCAGTTACGACAGCGGCTACACCTTC
>TRBJ2-1|TRBD1|TRBV5-1|.
CASSLFVGQGANEQFF
TGCGCCAGCAGCTTGTTTGTGGGACAGGGGGCGAATGAGCAGTTCTTC
>TRBJ1-6|TRBD1|TRBV10-3|.
CAIRLTGGDNSPLHF
TGTGCCATCAGATTGACAGGGGGAGATAATTCACCCCTCCACTTT
>TRBJ2-5|.|TRBV6-5|.
CASSYGGSTLQTQYF
TGTGCCAGCAGTTACGGGGGCAGTACTCTCCAGACCCAGTACTTC
>TRBJ2-2|.|TRBV7-2|once
CASSLDRPGAGELFF
TGTGCCAGCAGCTTAGATCGTCCGGGAGCCGGGGAGCTGTTTTTT
>TRBJ2-5|.|TRBV11-2|.
CASSLNSVGSGDQYF
TGTGCCAGCAGCTTAAACTCGGTGGGGTCCGGGGACCAGTACTTC
>TRBJ1-1|TRBD1|TRBV6-5|few
CASSRQGMNTEAFF
TGTGCCAGCAGCAGACAGGGAATGAACACTGAAGCTTTCTTT
>TRBJ2-7|TRBD1|TRBV7-6|.
CASSLAHQGVEQYF
TGTGCCAGCAGCTTAGCTCATCAGGGGGTGGAGCAGTACTTC
>TRBJ2-3|TRBD1|TRBV5-1|few
CASSSRTGGNTDTQYF
TGCGCCAGCAGCTCCCGGACAGGGGGCAACACAGATACGCAGTATTTT